One and the same sample provided the 22 T cell receptor beta chains below, sequenced in a study of T cell repertoires in cytomegalovirus infection. TCRdb itself ran the reads through MiXCR, one entry per CDR3 protein. The sample has about 830,000 distinct CDR3 sequences; about 33% are singletons. Antigens of these TCRs are unknown. The sequenced sample was cultured CD8+ T cells from PBMCs, obtained from culture after CMV antigen stimulation. These receptors were taken from a human donor in good health (CMV status not recorded). Some clones in this sample may be carry-over from other donors' samples.

This clonotype was detected a few times. The junction does not match germline at one end; this may be a read error. The chain couples TRBV7-6 to TRBJ1-5, with TRBD1 as a possible D gene (5 bases). The CDR3 runs 15 residues. The germline V gene has CDR1 SGHVS and CDR2 FNYEAQ. The CDR3 loop is CASSFGGGGNQPQHF. The CDR3 DNA reads TGTGCTAGCAGCTTCGGGGGGGGGGGCAATCAGCCCCAGCATTTT. Full variable domain (rest looked up from reference TRBV7-6 and TRBJ1-5): GAGVSQSPRYKVTKRGQDVALRCDPISGHVSLYWYRQALGQGPEFLTYFNYEAQQDKSGLPNDRFSAERPEGSISTLTIQRTEQRDSAMYRCASSFGGGGNQPQHFGDGTRLSIL.

This chain links TRBV7-2 with TRBJ2-3, with D tentatively TRBD2 (5 bases). Germline lookup yields CDR1 SGHTA and CDR2 FQGNSA. V was trimmed by 5 bases and J by 1 base, leaving 19 bases between them. CDR3 length: 17 amino acids. The CDR3 here is CASSPPDRLARTDTQYF. CDR3 in DNA: TGTGCCAGCAGCCCCCCTGATAGGCTAGCCCGCACAGATACGCAGTATTTT.

This clonotype was counted many times. V usage is TRBV6-1 and J usage is TRBJ2-7; a possible D gene is TRBD1 (6 bases). This CDR3 spans 13 amino acids. The V and J ends lost 8 bases and 5 bases respectively, with 16 bases between them. From germline, CDR1 is MNHNS and CDR2 SASEGT. In nucleotides, the CDR3 is TGTGCCAGCCCGCCTACAGGGTCCCACGAGCAGTACTTC. It specifies CASPPTGSHEQYF.

This clonotype was found a few times. The rearrangement uses TRBV11-1 and TRBJ2-7, with TRBD1 matching over 9 bases. V lost 5 bases and J lost 0; bases outside the gene matches: 14. Germline CDR1 SGHAT, CDR2 FQDESV (reference sequence). The CDR3 spans 18 residues. The CDR3 sequence is CASSTRTGEMIGSYEQYF. The CDR3 bases are TGTGCCAGCAGCACCCGGACAGGGGAAATGATAGGCTCCTACGAGCAGTACTTC.

The rearrangement links TRBV19 to TRBJ2-1; TRBD1 aligns across 9 bases. Germline CDR1 and CDR2: LNHDA and SQIVND (reference sequence). V was pared by 5 bases and J by 4 bases, with 6 bases of the junction left unmatched. The CDR3 consists of 15 residues. The CDR3 loop reads CASSRGDREYNEQFF. The DNA of the CDR3 is TGTGCCAGTAGTCGAGGGGACAGGGAGTACAATGAGCAGTTCTTC.

At least ten counts were recorded for this clonotype. The chain has TRBV28 and TRBJ2-2; D unresolved. V gave up 4 bases and J gave up 2 bases, with 11 bases separating them. The CDR3 is made up of 15 amino acids. Germline V gene lookup returns CDR1 MDHEN and CDR2 SYDVKM. The DNA of the CDR3 is TGTGCCAGCAGTTCGGAGATTCTTAACACCGGGGAGCTGTTTTTT. Encoded protein: CASSSEILNTGELFF.

This clonotype was seen only a few times. CDR3 in DNA: TGTGCCAGCAGCTTAGGGCTGGGGCCCAGGGATACGCAGTATTTT. Amino acids: CASSLGLGPRDTQYF. V usage is TRBV7-3 and J usage is TRBJ2-3; tentative D call: TRBD1 (5 bases). CDR1 and CDR2 (germline): SGHTA, FQGTGA. The V gene lost 2 bases and the J gene lost 6 bases, with 15 bases spanning the gap. CDR3 length equals 15 residues.

This clonotype was counted between two and nine times. DNA of the CDR3: TGTGCCAGCACCCGACAGGCGGTTAACTATGGCTACACCTTC. Amino acids: CASTRQAVNYGYTF. The rearrangement uses TRBV12-3 or TRBV12-4 and TRBJ1-2; weak D call: TRBD1 (6 bases). This CDR3 is 14 amino acids long. Trimming cost V 7 bases and J 1 base, with 13 bases left between them.

This clonotype has at least ten counts. V gene TRBV7-9 combines with J gene TRBJ2-5; 8 bases align to TRBD2. The length of the CDR3 is 17 residues. Germline V gene data show CDR1 as SEHNR and CDR2 as FQNEAQ (reference sequence). The J segment lost 1 base and the V segment lost 4 bases, leaving 11 bases of the junction unmatched. DNA of the CDR3: TGTGCCAGCAGCTCCGGGGGACTAGTCCGACCCCAAGAGACCCAGTACTTC. Translating gives CASSSGGLVRPQETQYF.

The chain links TRBV13 to TRBJ1-1; 10 bases line up with TRBD1. Germline values: CDR1 PRHDT, CDR2 FYEKMQ (reference sequence). V was pared by 4 bases and J by 3 bases, with 8 bases of the junction left unmatched. The CDR3 has 16 residues. Here the CDR3 DNA reads TGTGCCAGCAGCTCCGACAGGGGGCAAATGGACACTGAAGCTTTCTTT. Its translation: CASSSDRGQMDTEAFF.

This clonotype has only one observation. V and J are TRBV2 and TRBJ2-6; no firm D call. The length of the CDR3 is 11 residues. Germline V CDR1 and CDR2: SNHLY, FYNNEI. V gave up 10 bases and J gave up 5 bases, with 6 bases separating them. The CDR3 region is CATLRANVLTF. The CDR3 region has the DNA TGTGCCACCCTTCGGGCCAACGTCCTGACTTTC. The full variable domain, rest sourced from reference TRBV2 and TRBJ2-6, is EPEVTQTPSHQVTQMGQEVILRCVPISNHLYFYWYRQILGQKVEFLVSFYNNEISEKSEIFDDQFSVERPDGSNFTLKIRSTKLEDSAMYFCATLRANVLTFGAGSRLTVL.

This clonotype occurred a few times. The chain carries TRBV5-4 and TRBJ2-5, with 10 bases that match TRBD1. This CDR3 is built from 16 residues. With 4 bases clipped from V and 1 base from J, the junction kept 7 bases outside the gene matches. The germline V gene encodes CDR1 SGHNT and CDR2 YYREEE (reference sequence). The CDR3 DNA follows: TGTGCCAGCAGCCGGGGGACAGGGGCCTCCCAAGAGACCCAGTACTTC. Translation gives CASSRGTGASQETQYF.

The chain carries TRBV7-9 and TRBJ2-6, with 7 bases lining up with TRBD1. The CDR3 is made up of 15 amino acids. The ends lost 9 bases at V and 3 bases at J; junction bases unmatched: 8. Germline CDR1 is SEHNR and CDR2 is FQNEAQ (reference sequence). CDR3 loop: CASRQGEVGANVLTF. CDR3 DNA: TGTGCCAGTCGACAGGGAGAGGTTGGGGCCAACGTCCTGACTTTC.

The sample holds many counts of this clonotype. This chain connects TRBV27 to TRBJ1-1; weak D call: TRBD1 (5 bases). Germline CDR1 and CDR2: MNHEY and SMNVEV (reference sequence). V gave up 6 bases and J gave up 0 bases, with 14 bases separating them. The CDR3 covers 15 residues. DNA for the CDR3: TGTGCCAGCAGCTTGGGGGGAGGGATGAACACTGAAGCTTTCTTT. Translated, it gives CASSLGGGMNTEAFF.

To note about this clonotype: This may be a read error: a much more frequent sequence differs by one nucleotide. The chain employs TRBV7-4 and TRBJ2-1; 7 positions agree with TRBD2. The CDR3 loop spans 17 amino acids. CDR1 SGHVT and CDR2 SQSDAQ come from the germline V gene. The CDR3, as DNA: TGTGCCAGGAGCTTTCCCACTTCGGGACTAACCTACAATGAGCAGTTCTTC. Translation: CARSFPTSGLTYNEQFF.

This clonotype was seen only a few times. The chain combines TRBV29-1 with TRBJ2-3, with D uncertain. Trimming stripped 8 bases from V and 6 bases from J, with 15 bases between. The CDR3 has 12 residues. The germline V gene has CDR1 SQVTM and CDR2 ANQGSEA. CDR3 nucleotides: TGCAGCATTTCGTCGCGTCCCGATACGCAGTATTTT. Amino acid sequence: CSISSRPDTQYF.

The chain couples TRBV6-2 or TRBV6-3 to TRBJ1-5; D unclear. Germline CDR1 MNHEY, CDR2 SVGEGT. This CDR3 is 14 amino acids long. V lost 0 bases to trimming and J lost 7 bases, with 10 bases between them. CDR3 nucleotides: TGTGCCAGCAGTTACTCCGTCGCCGGACAGCCCCAGCATTTT. Amino acids: CASSYSVAGQPQHF.

This clonotype was seen ten or more times. The chain employs TRBV7-8 and TRBJ2-2, with D possibly TRBD2 on 6 matching bases. V lost 5 bases and J lost 4, with 20 bases in between. CDR1 SGHVS and CDR2 FQNEAQ come from the germline V gene. This CDR3 has 17 amino acids. DNA for the CDR3: TGTGCCAGCAGCACCCCAAGATCTGGGGGGATCACCGGGGAGCTGTTTTTT. This encodes CASSTPRSGGITGELFF.

This chain joins TRBV19 and TRBJ2-7; TRBD1 matches 7 bases. After removal of 3 bases from V and 2 bases from J, the junction contained 1 base not matched to a gene. The CDR3 contains 13 residues. From germline, CDR1 is LNHDA and CDR2 SQIVND (reference sequence). The CDR3 here is CASSMGQPYEQYV. CDR3 nucleotide sequence: TGTGCCAGTAGTATGGGACAGCCCTACGAGCAGTACGTC.

The rearrangement links TRBV20-1 to TRBJ1-2; D uncertain. The CDR3 is 12 residues long. The ends were cut back, 1 base at V and 4 bases at J, with 7 bases in the middle. CDR1 and CDR2 from the germline V gene are DFQATT and SNEGSKA (reference sequence). The CDR3 DNA reads as TGCAGTGCTAGAGTACGCCTCTATGGCTACACCTTC. Its protein is CSARVRLYGYTF.

The chain carries TRBV2 and TRBJ1-2; TRBD1 agrees at 12 bases. CDR3 length: 16 residues. From germline, CDR1 is SNHLY and CDR2 FYNNEI. V lost 9 bases and J lost 2; bases outside the gene matches: 10. The CDR3 DNA is TGTGCCAGGCCGCCGGGACAGGGGGCTTGGAACTATGGCTACACCTTC. It is translated as CARPPGQGAWNYGYTF.

The genes are TRBV6-5 and TRBJ1-4, with 8 bases matching TRBD1. This CDR3 contains 17 residues. In germline, CDR1 is MNHEY, CDR2 SVGAGI. The V gene end was trimmed by 0 bases and the J gene end by 6 bases; junction bases not matched to a gene: 9. The CDR3 is CASSYSPPGGLDEKLFF. The CDR3 coding sequence is TGTGCCAGCAGTTACTCGCCCCCAGGGGGCCTTGATGAAAAACTGTTTTTT.